A selection of T cell receptor beta chains follows, all from one sample in a study of T cell responses to AZD1222 COVID-19 vaccine. Clones were read by immunoSEQ multiplex PCR, and TCRdb kept only the in-frame ones, dropping some. This table has about 170,000 clones, approximately 95% appearing once. The sample was peripheral blood, taken on day 0 of AZD1222 vaccination. These receptors were taken from an adult in good health. The CDR3 runs from the conserved cysteine through the conserved F or W. D genes are given only for firm matches. Clone size appears in some rows only: once, few, many, or a class for an expanded clone.

len | abundance | j_gene | v_gene | d_gene | CDR3nt | CDR3aa
15 | once | TRBJ1-1 | TRBV7-8 | - | TGTGCCAGCAGCGGGGGAATCAGGGCGGAATCTGAAGCTTTCTTT | CASSGGIRAESEAFF
14 | - | TRBJ2-7 | TRBV3-1/TRBV3-2 | - | TGTGCCAGCAGCCCCCTGGCTGGGGTCGTCGAGCAGTACTTC | CASSPLAGVVEQYF
13 | - | TRBJ2-1 | TRBV27 | - | TGTGCCAGCAGGGACAGAGAAACGGTAGAGCAGTTCTTC | CASRDRETVEQFF
15 | - | TRBJ1-4 | TRBV5-4 | - | TGTGCCAGTCTTAATAGGAAGCCCTCCAGGGAAAAACTGTTTTTT | CASLNRKPSREKLFF
14 | - | TRBJ1-1 | TRBV5-1 | - | TGCGCCAGCAGCTTGGCAGGGGATATCACTGAAGCTTTCTTT | CASSLAGDITEAFF
15 | - | TRBJ2-2 | TRBV19 | - | TGTGCCAGTAGTATACAGAGGGCTGGGGCCGGGGAGCTGTTTTTT | CASSIQRAGAGELFF
13 | - | TRBJ1-2 | TRBV12-3/TRBV12-4 | - | TGTGCCAGCAGTCTTATTGCTAACTATGGCTACACCTTC | CASSLIANYGYTF
13 | - | TRBJ1-5 | TRBV27 | - | TGTGCCAGCAGTTTCTCCGGCAATCAGCCCCAGCATTTT | CASSFSGNQPQHF
15 | - | TRBJ2-7 | TRBV13 | - | TGTGCCAGCAGCCCCCGGGACCAGGGGTCCTACGAGCAGTACTTC | CASSPRDQGSYEQYF
16 | once | TRBJ1-5 | TRBV11-2 | - | TGTGCCAGCAGCTTAGGGGCCCTACAGGGTGGACAGCCCCAGCATTTT | CASSLGALQGGQPQHF
14 | - | TRBJ1-2 | TRBV18 | - | TGTGCCAGCTCACCCAAAAGGGATTCGAATGGCTACACCTTC | CASSPKRDSNGYTF
14 | - | TRBJ2-7 | TRBV27 | - | TGTGCCAGCAGTTCTACCGGGCTGCCCTACGAGCAGTACTTC | CASSSTGLPYEQYF
14 | - | TRBJ1-2 | TRBV28 | - | TGTGCCAGCAGCTCCTGGACAGCAAACTATGGCTACACCTTC | CASSSWTANYGYTF
15 | - | TRBJ1-6 | TRBV28 | TRBD1 | TGTGCCAGCAGCCCAGGGGGTTTGCATAATTCACCCCTCCACTTT | CASSPGGLHNSPLHF
16 | - | TRBJ2-2 | TRBV2 | - | TGTGCCAGCAGTGAAATAGGCACCTCGAACACCGGGGAGCTGTTTTTT | CASSEIGTSNTGELFF
14 | - | TRBJ1-2 | TRBV27 | - | TGTGCCAGCAGTTTCGGCACACGAGATGTAGGCTACACCTTC | CASSFGTRDVGYTF
13 | - | TRBJ1-1 | TRBV29-1 | - | TGCAGCGTTGAACAACGAGGTTACCCTGAAGCTTTCTTT | CSVEQRGYPEAFF
12 | - | TRBJ2-7 | TRBV19 | TRBD1 | TGTGCCAGTAGTGGGGACAGGGACGAGCAGTACTTC | CASSGDRDEQYF
15 | - | TRBJ2-3 | TRBV2 | - | TGTGCCAGCAGTGACGGGCGGGAATGGGCAGATACGCAGTATTTT | CASSDGREWADTQYF
13 | few | TRBJ1-1 | TRBV29-1 | TRBD1 | TGCAGCGTTGAAGGCGGGACAGCCTATGAAGCTTTCTTT | CSVEGGTAYEAFF
14 | - | TRBJ1-3 | TRBV18 | - | TGTGCCAGCTCACCAGCAGGTACTGGAAACACCATATATTTT | CASSPAGTGNTIYF
10 | - | TRBJ1-1 | TRBV20-1 | - | TGCAGTGCTAGAGATAGGCGGGATATCTTT | CSARDRRDIF
15 | few | TRBJ1-1 | TRBV2 | - | TGTGCCAGCAGAGGTCGACAGACTTTGAACACTGAAGCTTTCTTT | CASRGRQTLNTEAFF
14 | - | TRBJ2-3 | TRBV9 | - | TGTGCCAGCAGCGTAGTTTCTGGCACAGATACGCAGTATTTT | CASSVVSGTDTQYF
13 | once | TRBJ2-1 | TRBV10-3 | - | TGTGCCATCAGTCACAGGGAGGACAATGAGCAGTTCTTC | CAISHREDNEQFF
16 | - | TRBJ1-1 | TRBV6-5 | - | TGTGCCAGCAGTTATTCGGGAGAATCCTTGAACACTGAAGCTTTCTTT | CASSYSGESLNTEAFF
16 | - | TRBJ2-4 | TRBV27 | - | TGTGCCAGGAAGGCAGGCCCCAGGCAAACCAAAAACATTCAGTACTTC | CARKAGPRQTKNIQYF
12 | - | TRBJ1-2 | TRBV25-1 | - | TGTGCCAGCAGTGTGGAAGCCTATGGCTACACCTTC | CASSVEAYGYTF
15 | - | TRBJ1-5 | TRBV19 | TRBD1 | TGTGCCAGTACGCCGGACAGGTCTTTACATCAGCCCCAGCATTTT | CASTPDRSLHQPQHF
17 | once | TRBJ2-5 | TRBV7-9 | TRBD2 | TGTGCCAGCAGCCCCACGTTGACAGGTCGGGAGGGAGAGACCCAGTACTTC | CASSPTLTGREGETQYF
13 | - | TRBJ1-5 | TRBV2 | - | TGTGCCAGCAAGACAGGTTTGGCCCAGCCCCAGCATTTT | CASKTGLAQPQHF
15 | - | TRBJ1-5 | TRBV5-1 | - | TGCGCCAGCAGCCTCCGGGGGGCCCCCAATCAGCCCCAGCATTTT | CASSLRGAPNQPQHF
17 | - | TRBJ1-2 | TRBV14 | - | TGTGCCAGCAGCCAAGCGCTTTTGGGGCATTCTAACTATGGCTACACCTTC | CASSQALLGHSNYGYTF
14 | - | TRBJ1-1 | TRBV19 | TRBD1 | TGTGCCAGTAGTAAGTCTTCGGACAGGGATAAAGCTTTCTTT | CASSKSSDRDKAFF
14 | - | TRBJ1-1 | TRBV2 | TRBD1 | TGTGCCAGCAGTGGAGGGACAGGACACACTGAAGCTTTCTTT | CASSGGTGHTEAFF